One and the same sample provided the 31 T cell receptor beta chains below, sequenced in a study of cytomegalovirus exposure and HLA in healthy donors. The primer mix had 60 Vbeta and 13 Jbeta primers. The data were produced by immunoSEQ multiplex PCR, yet TCRdb's version contains in-frame clones alone and is incomplete. Here the sample spans roughly 150,000 clones, about 79% being singletons. Sequenced sample: PBMCs. Every receptor here comes from a male donor in good health and CMV-seronegative.

The V call is TRBV7-2, the J call TRBJ1-5, with D uncertain. This CDR3 spans 14 amino acids. Germline-derived CDR1 and CDR2 are SGHTA and FQGNSA. Trimming left V 1 base short and J 4 bases short, with 8 bases between. CDR3 DNA sequence: TGTGCCAGCAGCTTAGATCCGGGTAATCAGCCCCAGCATTTT. Its protein is CASSLDPGNQPQHF.

Written as DNA, the CDR3 is TGCGCCAGCAGGAGGGGACTAGCGGGAATAAACGAGCAGTACTTC. This sequence encodes CASRRGLAGINEQYF. This chain links TRBV10-2 with TRBJ2-7; 13 nucleotides agree with TRBD2. Per germline, CDR1 WSHSY and CDR2 SAAADI. The V segment lost 6 bases and the J segment 5 bases; nucleotides outside the gene matches: 7. This CDR3 region has 15 residues.

The V call is TRBV10-3, the J call TRBJ2-1; 9 nucleotides line up with TRBD2. Germline CDR1 is ENHRY and CDR2 is SYGVKD. The CDR3 is made up of 16 amino acids. After removal of 10 bases from V and 8 bases from J, the junction contained 18 bases not matched to a gene. The chain's CDR3 is CATSHGTIAGVHEQFF. The DNA of the CDR3 is TGTGCCACCAGCCATGGGACAATAGCGGGAGTCCATGAGCAGTTCTTC.

The CDR3 coding sequence is TGTGCCAGCAGCCCCGACCGGGGTGTGGGTCAAGAGACCCAGTACTTC. Its translation is CASSPDRGVGQETQYF. The rearrangement uses TRBV7-9 and TRBJ2-5; tentative D call: TRBD2 (5 bases). CDR1 and CDR2 (germline): SEHNR, FQNEAQ (reference sequence). The CDR3 consists of 16 residues. Deletions cut 5 bases from V and 2 bases from J, with 18 bases between.

This chain connects TRBV2 to TRBJ2-1, with 8 bases lining up with TRBD2. The CDR3 loop spans 14 amino acids. Germline V lookup: CDR1 SNHLY, CDR2 FYNNEI. J gave up 2 bases and V 6 bases, and 3 bases lay outside the gene matches. The CDR3 coding sequence is TGTGCCAGCAGATCGCGGGGGGCCTACAATGAGCAGTTCTTC. It encodes CASRSRGAYNEQFF.

This chain links TRBV4-3 with TRBJ2-3, with TRBD2 matching 8 bases. This CDR3 is built from 15 residues. In germline, CDR1 is LGHNA, CDR2 YSLEER. V lost 4 bases, J lost 4 bases, and 7 bases stayed unmatched. CDR3 loop: CASSPGGARADTQYF. CDR3 nucleotide sequence: TGCGCCAGCAGCCCCGGGGGGGCCAGGGCAGATACGCAGTATTTT.

V usage is TRBV6-6 and J usage is TRBJ2-7; D is unclear. This CDR3 is 12 amino acids long. CDR1 and CDR2 (germline): MNHNY, SVGAGI (reference sequence). V lost 5 bases to trimming and J lost 1 base, with 6 bases between them. The CDR3 bases are TGTGCCAGCAGTCCCCCGTCCTACGAGCAGTACTTC. It yields the protein CASSPPSYEQYF.

CDR3 bases: TGTGCCAGCAGCTTGAGTACTAACACTGAAGCTTTCTTT. This translates into CASSLSTNTEAFF. The V call is TRBV5-4, the J call TRBJ1-1, with D unclear. Trimming shortened V by 1 base and J by 2 bases, and 6 bases separated the two germline ends. The CDR3 is 13 amino acids. CDR1 SGHNT and CDR2 YYREEE come from the germline V gene (reference sequence).

V and J are TRBV4-1 and TRBJ2-1, with 9 bases fitting TRBD2. The V gene end was trimmed by 4 bases and the J gene end by 5 bases; junction bases not matched to a gene: 3. Germline values: CDR1 MGHRA, CDR2 YSYEKL. CDR3 length: 14 amino acids. CDR3 bases: TGCGCCAGCAGCCGGCGACTAGCGGACAATGAGCAGTTCTTC. Amino acid sequence: CASSRRLADNEQFF.

The V call is TRBV21-1, the J call TRBJ1-4; TRBD1 reflects the table's D call only, with no check against the DNA. TRBV21-1 is labeled a pseudogene. The CDR3 runs to 14 residues. The CDR3 nucleotides read TGTGCCAGCAGCAAAGGGGACAGGGGTGAAAAACTGTTTTTT. This translates into CASSKGDRGEKLFF.

The chain employs TRBV7-6 and TRBJ2-7; unclear D gene. Trimming took off 5 bases at V and 3 bases at J, with 8 bases between the two ends. The CDR3 length is 12 residues. Germline-derived CDR1 and CDR2 are SGHVS and FNYEAQ. The CDR3: CASSPPGYEQYF. CDR3 sequence (DNA): TGTGCCAGCAGCCCCCCGGGCTACGAGCAGTACTTC.

The V gene is TRBV28, the J gene TRBJ1-5, with TRBD1 identical over 10 bases. The CDR3 is 15 residues long. From germline, CDR1 is MDHEN and CDR2 SYDVKM. V gave up 4 bases and J gave up 5 bases; unmatched junction bases: 5. The CDR3 reads CASSSPGQGHQPQHF. The CDR3 region has the DNA TGTGCCAGCAGTTCGCCGGGACAGGGGCATCAGCCCCAGCATTTT. Full variable domain (remainder filled in from reference TRBV28 and TRBJ1-5): DVKVTQSSRYLVKRTGEKVFLECVQDMDHENMFWYRQDPGLGLRLIYFSYDVKMKEKGDIPEGYSVSREKKERFSLILESASTNQTSMYLCASSSPGQGHQPQHFGDGTRLSIL.

The chain recombines TRBV5-1 with TRBJ1-3; tentatively, D is TRBD1 (6 bases). This CDR3 has 14 residues. CDR1 and CDR2 (germline): SGHRS, YFSETQ. V shed 3 bases and J shed 0 bases, with 7 bases lying between them. As DNA, the CDR3 is TGCGCCAGCAGCTCGGACAGCTCTGGAAACACCATATATTTT. Translated, it gives CASSSDSSGNTIYF.

The chain is built from TRBV30 and TRBJ2-1, with D unresolved. V shed 0 bases and J shed 2 bases, with 11 bases lying between them. Per the germline V gene, CDR1 is GTSNPN and CDR2 is SVGIG (reference sequence). This CDR3 contains 15 residues. The CDR3 loop reads CAWSVGHLPYNEQFF. As DNA, the CDR3 is TGTGCCTGGAGTGTCGGTCATCTCCCCTACAATGAGCAGTTCTTC.

The chain couples TRBV5-1 to TRBJ2-7; D may be TRBD1 (6 bases). Trimming removed 0 bases at V and 0 bases at J, with 10 bases between. The CDR3 loop spans 15 amino acids. Germline CDR1 SGHRS, CDR2 YFSETQ. The CDR3 region has the DNA TGCGCCAGCAGCTTGGAGGACAGCAGCTCCTACGAGCAGTACTTC. Protein product: CASSLEDSSSYEQYF.

The rearrangement uses TRBV30 and TRBJ1-5; D perhaps matches TRBD1 (6 bases). Trimming removed 0 bases from V and 5 bases from J, with 8 bases in between. Germline CDR1 and CDR2: GTSNPN and SVGIG (reference sequence). The CDR3 length is 13 residues. The CDR3 spells CAWSVAGDQPQHF. CDR3 nucleotides: TGTGCCTGGAGTGTGGCAGGGGATCAGCCCCAGCATTTT.

The chain is built from TRBV25-1 and TRBJ1-2, with 11 bases that match TRBD1. The germline gives CDR1 MGHDK, CDR2 SYGVNS. There are 15 residues in the CDR3. Trimming at V came to 5 bases and at J to 6 bases, leaving 8 bases not matched to a gene. CDR3 nucleotide sequence: TGTGCCAGCAGTCCCCGAGGGACAGGGGGGAATGGCTACACCTTC. It encodes CASSPRGTGGNGYTF.

The chain joins TRBV30 to TRBJ2-1; a possible D gene is TRBD2 (6 bases). This CDR3 has 12 residues. Trimming took 3 bases from V and 7 from J, leaving 10 bases between them. Germline V gene lookup returns CDR1 GTSNPN and CDR2 SVGIG (reference sequence). Here the CDR3 reads CAWSHGGNEQFF. DNA of the CDR3: TGTGCCTGGAGCCACGGAGGGAATGAGCAGTTCTTC.

The gene calls are TRBV5-6 and TRBJ1-2, with D maybe TRBD1 (6 bases). Germline V gene data show CDR1 as SGHDT and CDR2 as YYEEEE. The CDR3 covers 12 residues. The V gene lost 3 bases and the J gene lost 6 bases, with 9 bases spanning the gap. The CDR3 spells CASSYRDNGYTF. CDR3 bases: TGTGCCAGCAGCTACAGGGATAATGGCTACACCTTC.

The rearrangement joins TRBV2 to TRBJ2-2, with 7 bases identical to TRBD2. Germline CDR1 reads SNHLY; CDR2 reads FYNNEI. With V trimmed by 6 bases and J by 5 bases, 6 bases remained unmatched. This CDR3 is built from 14 residues. The CDR3 DNA reads TGTGCCAGCAGGGGGGGGTCTTCGACCGGGGAGCTGTTTTTT. Its protein product is CASRGGSSTGELFF.

This chain links TRBV7-9 with TRBJ1-2; D not resolved. Germline-derived CDR1 and CDR2 are SEHNR and FQNEAQ (reference sequence). The germline V and J ends were trimmed by 4 bases and 4 bases, with 19 bases remaining between them. The CDR3 consists of 16 residues. DNA for the CDR3: TGTGCCAGCAGCTGGAATAGCGTCTGGCAGGCCTATGGCTACACCTTC. It is translated as CASSWNSVWQAYGYTF. The variable domain in full, with the rest retrieved from reference TRBV7-9 and TRBJ1-2, is DTGVSQNPRHKITKRGQNVTFRCDPISEHNRLYWYRQTLGQGPEFLTYFQNEAQLEKSRLLSDRFSAERPKGSFSTLEIQRTEQGDSAMYLCASSWNSVWQAYGYTFGSGTRLTVV.

The chain employs TRBV30 and TRBJ1-2, with D unclear. From germline, CDR1 is GTSNPN and CDR2 SVGIG (reference sequence). Trimming took 7 bases from V and 4 from J, leaving 7 bases between them. The CDR3 is 10 amino acids. In DNA form, the CDR3 reads TGTGCCTCCCAGGCCTATGGCTACACCTTC. This gives the protein CASQAYGYTF.

V and J are TRBV7-2 and TRBJ2-1; 13 bases agree with TRBD2. The germline CDR1 and CDR2 sequences are SGHTA and FQGNSA. The CDR3 runs to 16 residues. Trimming at V came to 0 bases and at J to 6 bases, leaving 2 bases not matched to a gene. CDR3 amino acids: CASSLATSGGINEQFF. The CDR3 DNA sequence: TGTGCCAGCAGCTTAGCGACTAGCGGGGGGATCAATGAGCAGTTCTTC.

Only a few counts were recorded for this clone. The chain uses TRBV6-1 and TRBJ2-7; TRBD1 matches 8 bases. CDR3 size: 13 residues. V lost 6 bases to trimming and J lost 3 bases; unmatched junction nucleotides: 4. Germline lookup yields CDR1 MNHNS and CDR2 SASEGT. The CDR3 region has the DNA TGTGCCAGCAGGCGGGACAGGCACTACGAGCAGTACTTC. Translating gives CASRRDRHYEQYF.

In its sample, this clone was seen once. The chain uses TRBV5-1 and TRBJ2-1; D possibly corresponds to TRBD2 (6 bases). V lost 0 bases, J lost 5 bases, and 12 bases lay in between. The CDR3 is made up of 15 amino acids. Germline CDR1 and CDR2: SGHRS and YFSETQ. The CDR3 is CASSLVRGVHNEQFF. DNA for the CDR3: TGCGCCAGCAGCTTGGTGCGGGGAGTCCACAATGAGCAGTTCTTC.

The chain employs TRBV29-1 and TRBJ1-1, with TRBD1 matching 10 bases. V dropped 4 bases and J dropped 0; count of bases not matched to a gene: 5. The CDR3 covers 15 residues. Germline CDR1 is SQVTM and CDR2 is ANQGSEA. CDR3 sequence reads: CSVVRDRGLNTEAFF. CDR3 sequence (DNA): TGCAGCGTTGTGCGGGACAGGGGATTGAACACTGAAGCTTTCTTT.

The V call is TRBV9, the J call TRBJ2-1; tentative D call: TRBD2 (7 bases). The CDR3 loop spans 16 amino acids. V shed 4 bases and J shed 4 bases, with 18 bases lying between them. From germline, CDR1 is SGDLS and CDR2 YYNGEE. The DNA for the CDR3 is TGTGCCAGCAGCCTAAGGGGGGGTCTGGGTTACAATGAGCAGTTCTTC. Residues: CASSLRGGLGYNEQFF.

Regarding this clone: Mismatch with germline at one junction end may stem from a read error. The genes are TRBV4-3 and TRBJ1-3; 8 bases line up with TRBD1. This CDR3 has 19 residues. Per the germline V gene, CDR1 is LGHNA and CDR2 is YSLEER. The CDR3: CASSQDVDRAISSGSTIYF. DNA of the CDR3: TGCGCCAGCAGCCAAGATGTGGACAGGGCGATCTCCTCTGGAAGCACCATATATTTT.

The rearrangement links TRBV7-9 to TRBJ2-7; 10 bases are shared with TRBD2. The V gene's germline CDR1 is SEHNR and CDR2 FQNEAQ (reference sequence). The CDR3 totals 16 residues. Unmatched junction bases numbered 6, after V lost 1 base and J lost 3 bases. CDR3 loop: CASSLVQTSGYYEQYF. The CDR3 region has the DNA TGTGCCAGCAGCTTAGTCCAGACTAGCGGGTACTACGAGCAGTACTTC.

The V and J genes are TRBV6-5 and TRBJ1-5; tentative D call: TRBD1 (6 bases). V was shortened by 4 bases and J by 0 bases, with 13 bases between the two germline ends. CDR1 and CDR2 (germline): MNHEY, SVGAGI. The CDR3 has 16 residues. The CDR3 nucleotides are TGTGCCAGCAGTTCCCGAGGGGGGGATAGCAATCAGCCCCAGCATTTT. This encodes CASSSRGGDSNQPQHF.

The chain has TRBV5-4 and TRBJ2-7; 11 bases fit TRBD1. Germline loops: CDR1 SGHNT, CDR2 YYREEE (reference sequence). The CDR3 has 16 residues. Germline trimming cut 0 bases from V and 6 bases from J; bases unmatched to any gene: 8. CDR3 region: CASSLVSRTGGPEQYF. The CDR3, as DNA: TGTGCCAGCAGCTTGGTTTCCCGGACAGGGGGCCCCGAGCAGTACTTC.